This is a list of T cell receptor beta chains from one sample in a study of human T cells and chemical hapten exposure. TCRdb ran MiXCR on the RACE reads and lists one entry per CDR3 protein. The sample has roughly 110,000 distinct CDR3 sequences; about 12% are singletons. The sequencing used whole blood, collected in connection with sensitization to the hapten diphenylcyclopropenone (DPC). Every receptor here comes from a woman aged 45-65 years with alopecia areata. Some clones in this sample may be carry-over from other donors' samples. CDR3s include the opening cysteine and the closing phenylalanine or tryptophan. The D gene is left open where the match is weak. Part of the rows lack a size; the others show once, few, many or a class for expanded clones.

D | size | J | V | CDR3 | DNA
TRBD2 | . | TRBJ2-5 | TRBV28 | CASSPTSGGYKTQYF | TGTGCCAGCAGTCCGACTAGCGGGGGGTATAAGACCCAGTACTTC
TRBD2 | . | TRBJ2-3 | TRBV5-1 | CASSLSLADTSTDTQYF | TGCGCCAGCAGCTTGAGCCTAGCGGATACTAGCACAGATACGCAGTATTTT
. | . | TRBJ2-7 | TRBV2 | CASNGGMGYEQYF | TGTGCCAGCAACGGGGGCATGGGGTACGAGCAGTACTTC
. | many | TRBJ1-2 | TRBV24-1 | CATSDPGRGSNYGYTF | TGTGCCACCAGTGATCCGGGCCGGGGGTCTAACTATGGCTACACCTTC
. | few | TRBJ1-2 | TRBV28 | CASNPENYIHSNYGYTF | TGTGCCAGCAACCCCGAAAATTATATACACTCTAACTATGGCTACACCTTC
. | . | TRBJ2-2 | TRBV5-5 | CASSLGVSTGNTGELFF | TGTGCCAGCAGCTTGGGGGTATCGACAGGGAACACCGGGGAGCTGTTTTTT
TRBD2 | many | TRBJ2-7 | TRBV29-1 | CSVLTGGSEQYF | TGCAGCGTTTTGACGGGAGGGTCCGAGCAGTACTTC
TRBD1 | few | TRBJ1-5 | TRBV6-5 | CASRRDRGSNQPQHF | TGTGCCAGCAGGCGGGACAGGGGAAGCAATCAGCCCCAGCATTTT
. | few | TRBJ2-1 | TRBV20-1 | CSAPLRGSYNEQFF | TGCAGTGCTCCGCTAAGGGGCTCCTACAATGAGCAGTTCTTC
. | . | TRBJ2-7 | TRBV3-1 | CASSRDPGAYEQYF | TGTGCCAGCAGCCGGGATCCGGGTGCCTACGAGCAGTACTTC
TRBD1 | . | TRBJ1-6 | TRBV2 | CASSGDQGAKSPLHF | TGTGCCAGCAGTGGGGATCAGGGGGCTAAATCACCCCTCCACTTT
. | . | TRBJ2-4 | TRBV2 | CASSDRLVKNIQYF | TGTGCCAGCAGTGACCGGCTAGTTAAAAACATTCAGTACTTC
. | . | TRBJ1-2 | TRBV5-8 | CASSSRTYSLEGDYGYTF | TGTGCCAGCAGCTCTCGGACCTACTCGTTAGAAGGGGACTATGGCTACACCTTC
. | few | TRBJ2-5 | TRBV6-6 | CASSYPRHEGRGAVETQYF | TGTGCCAGCAGTTACCCCCGCCATGAGGGCAGGGGGGCGGTGGAGACCCAGTACTTC
. | few | TRBJ2-2 | TRBV7-8 | CASGHWTVHSGSNTGELFF | TGTGCCAGCGGACACTGGACAGTACATAGCGGCTCGAACACCGGGGAGCTGTTTTTT
TRBD1 | many | TRBJ1-1 | TRBV5-1 | CASSLVWATGDKAFF | TGCGCCAGCAGCTTGGTATGGGCCACAGGGGATAAAGCTTTCTTT
TRBD1 | . | TRBJ1-5 | TRBV29-1 | CSATLPGTGNQPQHF | TGCAGCGCAACCCTCCCTGGGACAGGCAATCAGCCCCAGCATTTT
TRBD1 | . | TRBJ1-4 | TRBV20-1 | CSASDTGQGEKLFF | TGCAGTGCTTCTGACACGGGACAGGGGGAAAAACTGTTTTTT
. | . | TRBJ1-1 | TRBV10-1 | CASSREIGLGTPNTEAFF | TGCGCCAGCAGCCGCGAAATAGGTTTGGGGACACCGAACACTGAAGCTTTCTTT
. | many | TRBJ2-3 | TRBV7-8 | CASSLVLGPDTQYF | TGTGCCAGCAGCCTAGTTCTTGGCCCAGATACGCAGTATTTT
. | many | TRBJ2-1 | TRBV6-2/TRBV6-3 | CASSSPADYNEQFF | TGTGCCAGCAGTTCCCCAGCAGACTACAATGAGCAGTTCTTC
TRBD1 | few | TRBJ2-7 | TRBV6-2/TRBV6-3 | CASSYSGQGTYEQYF | TGTGCCAGCAGTTACTCGGGACAGGGAACCTACGAGCAGTACTTC
TRBD2 | many | TRBJ2-3 | TRBV14 | CASSPSGVTDTQYF | TGTGCCAGCAGCCCTAGCGGAGTCACAGATACGCAGTATTTT
. | . | TRBJ1-5 | TRBV18 | CASSPVTDQPQHF | TGTGCCAGCTCACCTGTCACCGATCAGCCCCAGCATTTT
. | . | TRBJ1-1 | TRBV28 | CASSLSLTEAFF | TGTGCCAGCAGCCTTTCATTGACTGAAGCTTTCTTT
. | . | TRBJ2-1 | TRBV7-6 | CASSDRGTLHNEQFF | TGTGCCAGCAGCGACCGGGGGACCCTGCACAATGAGCAGTTCTTC
. | many | TRBJ1-5 | TRBV28 | CASSQVRRPQHF | TGTGCCAGCAGTCAAGTCCGAAGGCCCCAGCATTTT
. | . | TRBJ2-3 | TRBV7-9 | CASNPLVGPTDTQYF | TGTGCCAGCAACCCGTTGGTCGGACCCACAGATACGCAGTATTTT
TRBD1 | . | TRBJ1-2 | TRBV9 | CASSGGTVNYGYTF | TGTGCCAGCAGCGGAGGGACAGTTAACTATGGCTACACCTTC
TRBD2 | few | TRBJ2-3 | TRBV12-3/TRBV12-4 | CASAPGATSGRTDTQYF | TGTGCCAGCGCGCCGGGAGCCACTAGCGGGAGGACAGATACGCAGTATTTT
. | . | TRBJ1-2 | TRBV27 | CASSFRAYGYTF | TGTGCCAGCAGTTTCCGGGCCTATGGCTACACCTTC
. | few | TRBJ2-5 | TRBV29-1 | CSVGQGGSWQTQYF | TGCAGCGTTGGCCAGGGGGGGTCGTGGCAGACCCAGTACTTC
. | . | TRBJ2-7 | TRBV6-5 | CASTTLYPRVGTYEQYF | TGTGCCAGCACCACCCTTTACCCCCGGGTCGGGACCTACGAGCAGTACTTC
. | few | TRBJ1-1 | TRBV29-1 | CSGGTLNTEAFF | TGCAGCGGGGGGACATTGAACACTGAAGCTTTCTTT
. | few | TRBJ1-4 | TRBV27 | CASSLSGLYNEKLFF | TGTGCCAGCAGTTTATCAGGGCTATACAATGAAAAACTGTTTTTT
. | few | TRBJ1-3 | TRBV12-3/TRBV12-4 | CASSFRADYSGNTIYF | TGTGCCAGCAGTTTTCGGGCGGACTACTCTGGAAACACCATATATTTT
TRBD1 | . | TRBJ1-5 | TRBV27 | CASSLSPTGGQPQHF | TGTGCCAGCAGTTTATCGCCGACAGGGGGGCAGCCCCAGCATTTT
. | . | TRBJ2-1 | TRBV6-2/TRBV6-3 | CASRGVSMGGSYNEQFF | TGTGCCAGCAGAGGGGTTAGTATGGGGGGCTCCTACAATGAGCAGTTCTTC
. | many | TRBJ1-1 | TRBV6-6 | CASTPRESTEAFF | TGTGCCAGCACCCCCAGGGAAAGCACTGAAGCTTTCTTT
TRBD1 | many | TRBJ2-1 | TRBV3-1 | CATGGQGNSYNEQFF | TGTGCCACCGGTGGACAGGGGAACTCCTACAATGAGCAGTTCTTC
. | . | TRBJ1-1 | TRBV5-6 | CASSLVSITEAFF | TGTGCCAGCAGCTTGGTCAGCATTACTGAAGCTTTCTTT
. | few | TRBJ1-1 | TRBV4-1 | CASSLTDTEAFF | TGCGCCAGCAGCTTGACGGACACTGAAGCTTTCTTT
. | . | TRBJ2-7 | TRBV7-6 | CASSLAPQGARAYEQYF | TGTGCCAGCAGCTTAGCACCGCAGGGAGCTCGGGCCTACGAGCAGTACTTC
. | . | TRBJ2-3 | TRBV3-1 | CASSQDAGSDTQYF | TGTGCCAGCAGCCAAGATGCGGGCTCCGATACGCAGTATTTT
. | many | TRBJ2-3 | TRBV20-1 | CSAGGLGPTDTQYF | TGCAGTGCAGGTGGACTGGGACCCACAGATACGCAGTATTTT
TRBD2 | . | TRBJ2-7 | TRBV3-1 | CATIAGDLSGEQYF | TGTGCCACGATAGCGGGAGACCTTTCAGGAGAGCAGTACTTC
. | . | TRBJ2-5 | TRBV27 | CASSLGLDETQYF | TGTGCCAGCAGTTTAGGGCTAGACGAGACCCAGTACTTC
TRBD1 | many | TRBJ1-1 | TRBV11-3 | CASSLRDRDAEAFF | TGTGCCAGCAGCTTAAGGGACAGGGACGCTGAAGCTTTCTTT